Presented here are 26 T cell receptor beta chains from one specimen sequenced in a study of cytomegalovirus exposure and HLA in healthy donors. Assay: immunoSEQ multiplex PCR; the TCRdb copy retains only in-frame clones and omits some. Seen here are 220,000 or so clones, about 93% observed once, and the top ten hold approximately 1%. Sequenced input: PBMCs. The receptors come from a woman aged 18-35 years in good health and CMV-seronegative.

The chain joins TRBV29-1 to TRBJ2-3, with 12 nucleotides matching TRBD2. V was pared by 0 bases and J by 6 bases, with 7 bases of the junction left unmatched. The CDR3 runs to 16 residues. Germline CDR1 reads SQVTM; CDR2 reads ANQGSEA. The CDR3 region has the DNA TGCAGCGTTGAAGATCGGCTAGCGGGAGGGCCCGATACGCAGTATTTT. It encodes CSVEDRLAGGPDTQYF.

The V gene is TRBV5-1, the J gene TRBJ1-1, with 7 bases identical to TRBD1. Unmatched junction bases numbered 13, after V lost 4 bases and J lost 4 bases. CDR1 and CDR2 from the germline V gene are SGHRS and YFSETQ. The CDR3 length is 16 residues. In DNA form, the CDR3 reads TGCGCCAGCAGCCGGATAAAAGGGGGCGCGAGCACTGAAGCTTTCTTT. This encodes CASSRIKGGASTEAFF.

This clone was seen only a few times. This chain uses TRBV9 with TRBJ2-2; no reliable D call. In germline, CDR1 is SGDLS, CDR2 YYNGEE. The V end lost 0 bases, the J end lost 0 bases, and 9 bases lay between the germline ends. The CDR3 contains 16 residues. The CDR3 bases are TGTGCCAGCAGCGTAGGGTACCGGTCGAACACCGGGGAGCTGTTTTTT. This gives the protein CASSVGYRSNTGELFF.

The chain uses TRBV5-1 and TRBJ2-5; 9 bases fit TRBD1. The CDR3 length is 16 residues. Trimming cost V 4 bases and J 6 bases; bases outside gene matches: 13. The germline gives CDR1 SGHRS, CDR2 YFSETQ. The CDR3 bases are TGCGCCAGCAGCCCCTCGGGATCGACAGGGGGAAAGACCCAGTACTTC. This codes for CASSPSGSTGGKTQYF.

V gene TRBV29-1 combines with J gene TRBJ1-1; TRBD1 aligns across 8 bases. From germline, CDR1 is SQVTM and CDR2 ANQGSEA. The CDR3 is made up of 13 amino acids. V gave up 7 bases and J gave up 0 bases; unmatched junction bases: 4. The CDR3 loop reads CSAQTGVNTEAFF. The DNA for the CDR3 is TGCAGCGCCCAGACAGGGGTGAACACTGAAGCTTTCTTT. The full variable domain, in which reference TRBV29-1 and TRBJ1-1 provide the parts outside the CDR3, is SAVISQKPSRDICQRGTSLTIQCQVDSQVTMMFWYRQQPGQSLTLIATANQGSEATYESGFVIDKFPISRPNLTFSTLTVSNMSPEDSSIYLCSAQTGVNTEAFFGQGTRLTVV.

V is TRBV19 and J is TRBJ1-1; D unresolved. The CDR3 is 17 amino acids. V lost 4 bases to trimming and J lost 1 base, with 19 bases between them. The germline gives CDR1 LNHDA, CDR2 SQIVND (reference sequence). The CDR3 sequence is CASSTPRRAGKNTEAFF. CDR3 coding DNA: TGTGCCAGTAGTACTCCAAGAAGGGCGGGCAAGAACACTGAAGCTTTCTTT.

J is TRBJ1-2 and V is TRBV14; TRBD1 is a possible D gene (6 bases). Per germline, CDR1 SGHDN and CDR2 FVKESK. V lost 4 bases and J lost 8, with 14 bases in between. The CDR3 is made up of 13 amino acids. For the CDR3, the DNA is TGTGCCAGCAGCCGAGACAGGTTAATAGGCTACACCTTC. As protein: CASSRDRLIGYTF.

The chain couples TRBV10-2 to TRBJ2-3, with 9 bases lining up with TRBD1. Germline V gene sequence: CDR1 WSHSY, CDR2 SAAADI. V was pared by 7 bases and J by 2 bases, with 7 bases of the junction left unmatched. The length of the CDR3 is 15 residues. The CDR3 reads CASTTGGPLTDTQYF. As DNA, the CDR3 is TGCGCCAGCACTACAGGGGGCCCACTCACAGATACGCAGTATTTT.

V gene TRBV10-1 combines with J gene TRBJ2-1; tentatively, D is TRBD2 (6 bases). The V and J ends lost 7 bases and 6 bases respectively, with 16 bases between them. There are 14 residues in the CDR3. The germline V gene has CDR1 WNHNN and CDR2 SYGVQD (reference sequence). The CDR3: CASMSGSGLNEQFF. The CDR3 region has the DNA TGCGCCAGCATGTCGGGTAGCGGCCTCAATGAGCAGTTCTTC.

CDR3 DNA sequence: TGCGCCAGCAGCCAAGAATTCAAGGCAGGGTCACCCCTCCACTTT. It is translated as CASSQEFKAGSPLHF. The chain joins TRBV4-1 to TRBJ1-6, with D possibly TRBD1 on 5 matching bases. The length of the CDR3 is 15 residues. Per germline, CDR1 MGHRA and CDR2 YSYEKL. V lost 0 bases and J 10 bases, leaving 13 bases between the germline ends.

J is TRBJ2-1 and V is TRBV4-1, with 9 bases identical to TRBD1. Per the germline V gene, CDR1 is MGHRA and CDR2 is YSYEKL. CDR3 size: 15 residues. V gave up 3 bases and J gave up 6 bases; unmatched junction bases: 6. The CDR3 spells CASSHPGTGINEQFF. In DNA, the CDR3 is TGCGCCAGCAGCCACCCCGGGACAGGGATCAATGAGCAGTTCTTC.

CDR3 in DNA: TGTGCCAGCAGGGATGGGACTAGCGGACCCTACGAGCAGTACTTC. It codes for CASRDGTSGPYEQYF. This chain connects TRBV5-4 to TRBJ2-7; 11 bases are shared with TRBD2. The trim removed 5 bases at V and 2 bases at J, leaving 6 bases unmatched. Germline values: CDR1 SGHNT, CDR2 YYREEE (reference sequence). The CDR3 totals 15 residues.

V usage is TRBV9 and J usage is TRBJ2-7, with D possibly being TRBD2 (6 bases). CDR1 SGDLS and CDR2 YYNGEE come from the germline V gene. V was cut by 1 base and J by 2 bases, with 13 bases left in between. CDR3 size: 15 residues. CDR3 in DNA: TGTGCCAGCAGCGTACTCGGTAGCGGAGCCTACGAGCAGTACTTC. Protein product: CASSVLGSGAYEQYF.

This chain uses TRBV28 with TRBJ1-3; TRBD1 might be the D (6 bases). V was trimmed by 6 bases and J by 4 bases, leaving 13 bases between them. The CDR3 extends over 14 amino acids. Germline V gene sequence: CDR1 MDHEN, CDR2 SYDVKM. The CDR3 region has the DNA TGTGCCAGCAGCAAATCAGGGGTAGGAAACACCATATATTTT. Its translation is CASSKSGVGNTIYF. The full variable domain, rest sourced from reference TRBV28 and TRBJ1-3, is DVKVTQSSRYLVKRTGEKVFLECVQDMDHENMFWYRQDPGLGLRLIYFSYDVKMKEKGDIPEGYSVSREKKERFSLILESASTNQTSMYLCASSKSGVGNTIYFGEGSWLTVV.

The rearrangement links TRBV25-1 to TRBJ1-5; tentative D call: TRBD1 (5 bases). V was pared by 0 bases and J by 9 bases, with 18 bases between. The germline V gene encodes CDR1 MGHDK and CDR2 SYGVNS. This CDR3 contains 16 residues. Here the CDR3 reads CASSEYRGTSAGPQHF. CDR3 DNA: TGTGCCAGCAGTGAATATAGGGGCACCTCGGCCGGGCCCCAGCATTTT.

The J gene is TRBJ1-2, the V gene TRBV18; no clear D. Between the trimmed V and J ends, which lost 3 bases and 8 bases, there was a span of 19 bases. CDR1 and CDR2 from the germline V gene are KGHSH and LQKENI. The CDR3 is 15 amino acids. CDR3 region: CASSPWADPPMGYTF. The CDR3 DNA sequence: TGTGCCAGCTCACCTTGGGCAGATCCTCCTATGGGCTACACCTTC.

The rearrangement links TRBV19 to TRBJ1-6, with 9 bases identical to TRBD1. V lost 5 bases, J lost 8 bases, and 7 bases stayed unmatched. The germline V gene has CDR1 LNHDA and CDR2 SQIVND (reference sequence). This CDR3 spans 15 amino acids. DNA of the CDR3: TGTGCCAGTAGTCATATGACAGGGGGGGATTCACCCCTCCACTTT. This encodes CASSHMTGGDSPLHF.

The chain employs TRBV27 and TRBJ2-3, with 12 bases lining up with TRBD2. The CDR3 loop spans 17 amino acids. Germline CDR1 and CDR2: MNHEY and SMNVEV (reference sequence). V lost 2 bases and J lost 2; bases outside the gene matches: 5. The CDR3 DNA sequence: TGTGCCAGCAGTTTAACCGGACTAGCGGGACACACAGATACGCAGTATTTT. It is translated as CASSLTGLAGHTDTQYF.

V and J are TRBV15 and TRBJ2-1; 11 positions match TRBD2. Germline V gene sequence: CDR1 LNHNV, CDR2 YYDKDF (reference sequence). The CDR3 sequence is 17 residues long. The ends lost 0 bases at V and 7 bases at J; junction bases unmatched: 8. The CDR3 DNA sequence: TGTGCCACCAGCAGAGATAGTAGCGGGAGGGCCAAGAATGAGCAGTTCTTC. Its protein product is CATSRDSSGRAKNEQFF.

CDR3 region: CASTTQGSYEQYF. The CDR3, as DNA: TGTGCCAGCACCACACAGGGTTCCTACGAGCAGTACTTC. This chain connects TRBV6-5 to TRBJ2-7, with a possible D match to TRBD1 (6 bases). Trimming pared 7 bases from V and 1 base from J, leaving 11 bases between. CDR3 length: 13 amino acids. Germline CDR1 is MNHEY and CDR2 is SVGAGI.

The rearrangement joins TRBV19 to TRBJ1-1, with 7 positions matching TRBD1. The CDR3 has 13 amino acids. The ends lost 4 bases at V and 5 bases at J; junction bases unmatched: 4. Germline V lookup: CDR1 LNHDA, CDR2 SQIVND (reference sequence). The CDR3 region is CASSRQGGTEAFF. DNA of the CDR3: TGTGCCAGTAGTAGACAGGGAGGAACTGAAGCTTTCTTT. The variable domain in full, completed from reference TRBV19 and TRBJ1-1, reads DGGITQSPKYLFRKEGQNVTLSCEQNLNHDAMYWYRQDPGQGLRLIYYSQIVNDFQKGDIAEGYSVSREKKESFPLTVTSAQKNPTAFYLCASSRQGGTEAFFGQGTRLTVV.

J is TRBJ1-2 and V is TRBV19, with TRBD1 identical over 9 bases. The V and J ends lost 7 bases and 5 bases, in that order; junction bases with no gene match: 14. Germline V lookup: CDR1 LNHDA, CDR2 SQIVND (reference sequence). The CDR3 is 16 amino acids. The CDR3 is CASTSGQGPLGYGYTF. CDR3 DNA: TGTGCCAGTACCTCAGGACAGGGGCCCCTCGGTTATGGCTACACCTTC.

The rearrangement joins TRBV2 to TRBJ1-5; TRBD1 matches at 7 bases. CDR1 is SNHLY, CDR2 FYNNEI, per germline. This CDR3 is 13 amino acids long. The J segment lost 5 bases and the V segment lost 7 bases, leaving 5 bases of the junction unmatched. The CDR3 is CASNPGQYQPQHF. CDR3 nucleotide sequence: TGTGCCAGCAACCCGGGACAGTATCAGCCCCAGCATTTT. The complete variable domain, with remaining parts taken from reference TRBV2 and TRBJ1-5, reads EPEVTQTPSHQVTQMGQEVILRCVPISNHLYFYWYRQILGQKVEFLVSFYNNEISEKSEIFDDQFSVERPDGSNFTLKIRSTKLEDSAMYFCASNPGQYQPQHFGDGTRLSIL.

The chain joins TRBV6-1 to TRBJ2-1; 13 nucleotides agree with TRBD2. Germline CDR1 reads MNHNS; CDR2 reads SASEGT. This CDR3 contains 15 residues. V shed 4 bases and J 6 bases; nucleotides not matched to a gene: 3. CDR3 in DNA: TGTGCCAGCAGTGGACTAGCGGGAGGAGGCAATGAGCAGTTCTTC. It specifies CASSGLAGGGNEQFF.

The chain is built from TRBV6-1 and TRBJ2-1; D remains ambiguous. The V end lost 5 bases, the J end lost 14 bases, and 10 bases lay between the germline ends. The CDR3 runs 10 residues. CDR1 and CDR2 (germline): MNHNS, SASEGT. CDR3: CASSYLGEFF. In nucleotides, the CDR3 is TGTGCCAGCAGTTACCTAGGTGAGTTCTTC.

V usage is TRBV19 and J usage is TRBJ2-5; 8 nucleotides match TRBD2. Losses at the gene ends were 7 bases for V and 5 bases for J; bases not matched to a gene: 6. This CDR3 spans 13 amino acids. CDR1 LNHDA and CDR2 SQIVND come from the germline V gene (reference sequence). This chain's CDR3 is CASKFSGAETQYF. In DNA form, the CDR3 reads TGTGCCAGTAAGTTTAGCGGGGCGGAGACCCAGTACTTC. The whole variable domain, filled in from reference TRBV19 and TRBJ2-5, reads DGGITQSPKYLFRKEGQNVTLSCEQNLNHDAMYWYRQDPGQGLRLIYYSQIVNDFQKGDIAEGYSVSREKKESFPLTVTSAQKNPTAFYLCASKFSGAETQYFGPGTRLLVL.